The 2 T cell receptor beta chains in this list originate from one sample, sequenced in a study of T cell changes during pregnancy in multiple sclerosis. Libraries were prepared by immunoSEQ multiplex PCR; TCRdb keeps only in-frame clonotypes and omits some of them. The repertoire holds nearly 110,000 clones, with about 90% as singletons. Sequenced here: peripheral blood, sampled before pregnancy. These receptors originate from a female donor with multiple sclerosis, enrolled in a pregnancy study.

V gene TRBV28 combines with J gene TRBJ2-7; 7 positions match TRBD2. CDR3 length equals 15 residues. V dropped 3 bases and J dropped 0; count of bases not matched to a gene: 5. Looked up from germline, CDR1 is MDHEN and CDR2 is SYDVKM. The DNA of the CDR3 is TGTGCCAGCAGTTTGGGGGGGGTCAGCTCCTACGAGCAGTACTTC. Its translation: CASSLGGVSSYEQYF. Based on the CDR3 plus reference TRBV28 and TRBJ2-7, the full variable domain is DVKVTQSSRYLVKRTGEKVFLECVQDMDHENMFWYRQDPGLGLRLIYFSYDVKMKEKGDIPEGYSVSREKKERFSLILESASTNQTSMYLCASSLGGVSSYEQYFGPGTRLTVT.

The J gene is TRBJ2-1, the V gene TRBV28; 7 positions match TRBD2. CDR1 MDHEN and CDR2 SYDVKM come from the germline V gene. This CDR3 comprises 19 residues. Germline trimming cut 5 bases from V and 0 bases from J; bases unmatched to any gene: 16. In nucleotides, the CDR3 is TGTGCCAGCAGTAGGGACTATTCAACCCGAATGAGCTCCTACAATGAGCAGTTCTTC. Translation gives CASSRDYSTRMSSYNEQFF.